The clone carrying this T cell receptor (beta chain) has more than one count but fewer than ten. Its target is not known. This sample stems from a study of CD8 T cells in ankylosing spondylitis. TCRdb itself ran the 5' RACE reads through MiXCR, one entry per CDR3 protein. The table includes about 500,000 distinct CDR3 sequences, 10% to 15% detected once. Germline V gene lookup returns CDR1 DFQATT and CDR2 SNEGSKA (reference sequence). With V trimmed by 4 bases and J by 7 bases, 16 bases remained unmatched. This CDR3 region has 17 residues. Broader study findings: What appeared characteristic of ankylosing spondylitis blood was a TCR beta motif of 7 or 8 highly homologous variants. Earlier work had already found some motif variants in reactive arthritis synovial fluid and blood.

The specimen sequenced was blood, either unsorted or a sorted T cell fraction (not recorded which). This rearrangement joins TRBV20-1 to TRBJ2-1, with TRBD2 identical over 10 bases. The clonotype was recovered from a male donor with ankylosing spondylitis. The CDR3 nucleotides are TGCAGTGCTACTAAGACAGGGTTCCTAGCGGGAGTTAATGAGCAGTTCTTC. It specifies CSATKTGFLAGVNEQFF.